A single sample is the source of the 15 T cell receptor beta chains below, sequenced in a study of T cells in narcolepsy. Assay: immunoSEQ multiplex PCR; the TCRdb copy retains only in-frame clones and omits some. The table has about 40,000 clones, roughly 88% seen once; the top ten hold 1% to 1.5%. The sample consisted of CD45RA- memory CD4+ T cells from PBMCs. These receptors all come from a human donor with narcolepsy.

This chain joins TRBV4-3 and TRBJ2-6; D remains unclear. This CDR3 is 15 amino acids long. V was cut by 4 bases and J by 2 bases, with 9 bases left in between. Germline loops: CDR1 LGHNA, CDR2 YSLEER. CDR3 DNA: TGCGCCAGCAGCCCTCCAGGTACTGGGGCCAACGTCCTGACTTTC. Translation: CASSPPGTGANVLTF.

The CDR3 protein is CASSYSPRRDEQYF. The CDR3 nucleotides read TGTGCCAGCAGTTACTCGCCTAGGAGGGACGAGCAGTACTTC. The rearrangement uses TRBV6-6 and TRBJ2-7; maybe TRBD2 (6 bases). Germline CDR1 reads MNHNY; CDR2 reads SVGAGI (reference sequence). V was shortened by 0 bases and J by 5 bases, with 11 bases between the two germline ends. The CDR3 consists of 14 residues.

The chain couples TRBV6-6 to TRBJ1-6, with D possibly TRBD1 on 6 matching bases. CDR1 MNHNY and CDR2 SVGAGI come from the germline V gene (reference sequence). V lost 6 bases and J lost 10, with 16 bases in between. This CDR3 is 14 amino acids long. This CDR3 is CASSRTGQQSPLHF. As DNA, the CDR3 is TGTGCCAGCAGCCGCACAGGACAGCAATCACCCCTCCACTTT.

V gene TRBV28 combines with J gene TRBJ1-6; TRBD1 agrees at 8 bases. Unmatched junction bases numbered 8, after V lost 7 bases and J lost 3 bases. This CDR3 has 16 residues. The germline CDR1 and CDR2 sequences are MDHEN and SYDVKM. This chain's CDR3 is CASNEQGGFYNSPLHF. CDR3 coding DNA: TGTGCCAGCAATGAACAGGGGGGGTTCTATAATTCACCCCTCCACTTT.

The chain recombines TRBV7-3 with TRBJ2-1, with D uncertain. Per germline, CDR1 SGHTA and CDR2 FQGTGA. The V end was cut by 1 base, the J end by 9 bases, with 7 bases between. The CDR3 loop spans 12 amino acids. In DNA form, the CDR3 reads TGTGCCAGCAGCTTAAGATCTGGTGAGCAGTTCTTC. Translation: CASSLRSGEQFF.

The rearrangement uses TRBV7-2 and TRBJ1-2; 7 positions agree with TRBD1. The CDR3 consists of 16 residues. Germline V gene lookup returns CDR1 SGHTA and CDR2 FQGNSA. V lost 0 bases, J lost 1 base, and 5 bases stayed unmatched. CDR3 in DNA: TGTGCCAGCAGCTTAGCTGGGACAGCTATTAACTATGGCTACACCTTC. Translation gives CASSLAGTAINYGYTF.

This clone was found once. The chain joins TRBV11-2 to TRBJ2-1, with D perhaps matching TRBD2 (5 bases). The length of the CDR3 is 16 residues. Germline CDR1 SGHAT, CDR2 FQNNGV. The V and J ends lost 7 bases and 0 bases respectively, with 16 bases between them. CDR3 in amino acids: CASTARAVRSYNEQFF. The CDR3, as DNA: TGTGCCAGCACCGCTCGAGCGGTCCGCTCCTACAATGAGCAGTTCTTC.

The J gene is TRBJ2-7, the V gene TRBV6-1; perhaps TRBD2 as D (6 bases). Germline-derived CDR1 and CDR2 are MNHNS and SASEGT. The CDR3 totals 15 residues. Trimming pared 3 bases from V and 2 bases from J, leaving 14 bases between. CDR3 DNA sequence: TGTGCCAGCAGTGACCCTCGCGGGGCAACCTACGAGCAGTACTTC. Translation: CASSDPRGATYEQYF.

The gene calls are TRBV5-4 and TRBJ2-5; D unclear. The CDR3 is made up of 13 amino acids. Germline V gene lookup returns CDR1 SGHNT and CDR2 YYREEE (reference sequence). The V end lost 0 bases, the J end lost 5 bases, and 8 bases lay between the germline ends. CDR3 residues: CASSLGGRETQYF. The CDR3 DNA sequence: TGTGCCAGCAGCTTGGGGGGTCGTGAGACCCAGTACTTC.

The CDR3 sequence is CASSIDRVNEQYF. As DNA, the CDR3 is TGTGCCAGCAGCATCGACAGGGTCAACGAGCAGTACTTC. The genes are TRBV7-3 and TRBJ2-7, with 7 bases that match TRBD1. Germline assignment: CDR1 SGHTA and CDR2 FQGTGA. This CDR3 contains 13 residues. With 5 bases clipped from V and 5 bases from J, the junction kept 6 bases outside the gene matches.

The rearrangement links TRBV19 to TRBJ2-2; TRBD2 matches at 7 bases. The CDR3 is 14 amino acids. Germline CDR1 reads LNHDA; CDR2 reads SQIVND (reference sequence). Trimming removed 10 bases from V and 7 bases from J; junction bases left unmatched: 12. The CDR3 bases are TGTGCCACCGGATGGGGGAGGGCCTTCGGGGAGCTGTTTTTT. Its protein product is CATGWGRAFGELFF.

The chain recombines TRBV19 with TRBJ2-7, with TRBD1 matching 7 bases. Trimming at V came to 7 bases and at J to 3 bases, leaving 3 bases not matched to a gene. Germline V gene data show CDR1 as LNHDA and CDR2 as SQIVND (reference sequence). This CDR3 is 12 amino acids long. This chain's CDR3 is CASNGDSYEQYF. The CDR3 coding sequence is TGTGCCAGTAATGGGGACAGCTACGAGCAGTACTTC.

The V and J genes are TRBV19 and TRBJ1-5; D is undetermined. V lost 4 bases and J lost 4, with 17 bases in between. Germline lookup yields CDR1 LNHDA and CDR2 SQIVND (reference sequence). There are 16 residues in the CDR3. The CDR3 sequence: CASSRRTPSGNQPQHF. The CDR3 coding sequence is TGTGCCAGTAGTAGGCGGACCCCCAGTGGGAATCAGCCCCAGCATTTT.

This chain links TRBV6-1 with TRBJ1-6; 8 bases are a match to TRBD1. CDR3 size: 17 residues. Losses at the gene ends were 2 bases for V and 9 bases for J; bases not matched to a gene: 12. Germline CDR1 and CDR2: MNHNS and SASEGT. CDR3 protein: CASSENGAGGASSPLHF. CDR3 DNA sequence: TGTGCCAGCAGTGAAAACGGGGCAGGGGGCGCGAGTTCACCCCTCCACTTT.

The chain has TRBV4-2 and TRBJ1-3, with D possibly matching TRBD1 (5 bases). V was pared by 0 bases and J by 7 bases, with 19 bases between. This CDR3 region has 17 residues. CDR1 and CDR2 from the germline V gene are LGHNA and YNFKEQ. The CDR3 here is CASSQDKGPSGLNTIYF. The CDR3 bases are TGTGCCAGCAGCCAAGATAAGGGACCGTCCGGGTTGAACACCATATATTTT.